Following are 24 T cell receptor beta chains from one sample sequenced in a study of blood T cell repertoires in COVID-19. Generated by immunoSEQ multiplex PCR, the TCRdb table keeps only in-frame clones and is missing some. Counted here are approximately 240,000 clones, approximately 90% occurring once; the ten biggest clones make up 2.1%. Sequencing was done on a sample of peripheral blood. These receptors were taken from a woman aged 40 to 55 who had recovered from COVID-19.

The CDR3 loop reads CASSILGQGARTGELFF. CDR3 in DNA: TGTGCCAGTAGTATCTTGGGACAGGGGGCGCGGACCGGGGAGCTGTTTTTT. The rearrangement links TRBV19 to TRBJ2-2; 12 bases map to TRBD1. The CDR3 sequence is 17 residues long. Looked up from germline, CDR1 is LNHDA and CDR2 is SQIVND (reference sequence). V gave up 3 bases and J gave up 5 bases; unmatched junction bases: 7.

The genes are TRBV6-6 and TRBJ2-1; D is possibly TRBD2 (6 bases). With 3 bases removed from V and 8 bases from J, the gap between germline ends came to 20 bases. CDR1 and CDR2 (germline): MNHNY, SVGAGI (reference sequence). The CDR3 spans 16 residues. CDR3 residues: CASSYRSIDRRDEQFF. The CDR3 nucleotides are TGTGCCAGCAGTTATCGTAGTATCGACCGGAGGGATGAGCAGTTCTTC.

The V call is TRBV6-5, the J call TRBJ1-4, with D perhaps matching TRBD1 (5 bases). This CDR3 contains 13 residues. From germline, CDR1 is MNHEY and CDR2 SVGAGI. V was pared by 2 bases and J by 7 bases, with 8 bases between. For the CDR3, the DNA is TGTGCCAGCAGTTACAGGGGTAGTGAAAAACTGTTTTTT. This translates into CASSYRGSEKLFF.

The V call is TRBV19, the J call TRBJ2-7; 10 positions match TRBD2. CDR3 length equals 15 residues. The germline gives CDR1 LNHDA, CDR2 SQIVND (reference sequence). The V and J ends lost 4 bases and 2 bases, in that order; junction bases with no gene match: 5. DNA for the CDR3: TGTGCCAGTAGTAAACTAGCGGGAACCACCTACGAGCAGTACTTC. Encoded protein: CASSKLAGTTYEQYF.

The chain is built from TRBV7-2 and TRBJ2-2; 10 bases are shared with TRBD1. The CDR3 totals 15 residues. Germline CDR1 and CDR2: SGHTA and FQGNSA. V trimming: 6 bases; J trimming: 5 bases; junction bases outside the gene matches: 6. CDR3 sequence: CASRFDRGRTGELFF. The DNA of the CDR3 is TGTGCCAGCAGATTCGACAGGGGGCGAACCGGGGAGCTGTTTTTT.

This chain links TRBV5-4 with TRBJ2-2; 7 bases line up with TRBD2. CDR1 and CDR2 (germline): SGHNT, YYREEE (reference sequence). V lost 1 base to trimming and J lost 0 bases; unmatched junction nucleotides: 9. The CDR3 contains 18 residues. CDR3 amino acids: CASSLFGASGTNTGELFF. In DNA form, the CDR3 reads TGTGCCAGCAGCTTGTTTGGAGCTAGCGGTACGAACACCGGGGAGCTGTTTTTT.

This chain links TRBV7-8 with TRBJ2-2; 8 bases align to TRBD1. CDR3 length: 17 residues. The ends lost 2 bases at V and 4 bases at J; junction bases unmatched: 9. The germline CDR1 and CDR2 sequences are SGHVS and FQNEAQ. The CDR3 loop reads CASSLNRRGRITGELFF. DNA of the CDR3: TGTGCCAGCAGCTTAAATCGCAGGGGGCGGATCACCGGGGAGCTGTTTTTT.

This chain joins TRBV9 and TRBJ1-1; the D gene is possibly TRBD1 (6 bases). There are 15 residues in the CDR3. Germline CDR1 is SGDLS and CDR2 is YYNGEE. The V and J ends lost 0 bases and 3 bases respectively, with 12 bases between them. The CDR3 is CASSVAGQMDTEAFF. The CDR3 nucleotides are TGTGCCAGCAGCGTAGCCGGACAGATGGACACTGAAGCTTTCTTT.

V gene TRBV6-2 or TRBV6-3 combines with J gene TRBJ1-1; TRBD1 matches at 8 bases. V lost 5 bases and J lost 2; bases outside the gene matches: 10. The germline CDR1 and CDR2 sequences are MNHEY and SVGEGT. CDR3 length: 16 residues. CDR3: CASSPGTGLLNTEAFF. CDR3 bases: TGTGCCAGCAGTCCCGGGACAGGCCTTCTAAACACTGAAGCTTTCTTT.

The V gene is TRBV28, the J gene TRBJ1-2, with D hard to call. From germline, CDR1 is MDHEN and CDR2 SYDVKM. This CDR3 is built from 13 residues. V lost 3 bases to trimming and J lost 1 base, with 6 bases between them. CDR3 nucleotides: TGTGCCAGCAGTTTTGGCAGTAACTATGGCTACACCTTC. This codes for CASSFGSNYGYTF.

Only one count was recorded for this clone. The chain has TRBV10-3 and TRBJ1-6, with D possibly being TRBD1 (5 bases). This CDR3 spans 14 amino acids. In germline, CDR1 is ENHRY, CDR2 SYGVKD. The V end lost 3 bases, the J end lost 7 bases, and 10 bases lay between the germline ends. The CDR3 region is CAISDGASNSPLHF. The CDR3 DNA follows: TGTGCCATCAGTGATGGGGCCAGCAATTCACCCCTCCACTTT.

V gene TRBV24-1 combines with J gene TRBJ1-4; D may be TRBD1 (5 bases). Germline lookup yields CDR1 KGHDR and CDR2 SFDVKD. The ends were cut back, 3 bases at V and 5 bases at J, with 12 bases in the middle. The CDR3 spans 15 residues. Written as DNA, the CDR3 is TGTGCCACCAGTGATGGCGGGGCAGCAAATGAAAAACTGTTTTTT. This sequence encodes CATSDGGAANEKLFF.

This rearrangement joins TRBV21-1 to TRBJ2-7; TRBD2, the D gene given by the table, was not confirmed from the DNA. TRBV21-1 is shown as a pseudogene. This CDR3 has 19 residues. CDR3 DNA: TGTGCCAGCAGCTTCCGTCCGGTACTAGCGGGATCCCCCCGTTACGAGCAGTACTTC. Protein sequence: CASSFRPVLAGSPRYEQYF.

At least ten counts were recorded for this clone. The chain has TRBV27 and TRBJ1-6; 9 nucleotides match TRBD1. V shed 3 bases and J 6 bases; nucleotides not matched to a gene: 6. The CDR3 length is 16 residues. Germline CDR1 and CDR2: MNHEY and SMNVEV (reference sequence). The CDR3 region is CASSFRTGVFNSPLHF. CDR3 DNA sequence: TGTGCCAGCAGTTTCCGGACAGGGGTTTTTAATTCACCCCTCCACTTT.

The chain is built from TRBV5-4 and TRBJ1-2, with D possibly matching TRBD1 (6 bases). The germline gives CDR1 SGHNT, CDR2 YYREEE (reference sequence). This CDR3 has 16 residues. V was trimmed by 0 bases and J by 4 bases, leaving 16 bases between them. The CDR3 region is CASSLDSAGQIYGYTF. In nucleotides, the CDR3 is TGTGCCAGCAGCTTGGACAGTGCCGGACAGATCTATGGCTACACCTTC.

The CDR3 DNA sequence: TGTGCCAGCTCACCAGTGACCGGGGGGACTGAAGCTTTCTTT. Translated: CASSPVTGGTEAFF. The chain combines TRBV18 with TRBJ1-1; tentatively, D is TRBD1 (5 bases). This CDR3 region has 14 residues. V lost 2 bases and J 5 bases, leaving 12 bases between the germline ends. Germline V gives CDR1 KGHSH, CDR2 LQKENI.

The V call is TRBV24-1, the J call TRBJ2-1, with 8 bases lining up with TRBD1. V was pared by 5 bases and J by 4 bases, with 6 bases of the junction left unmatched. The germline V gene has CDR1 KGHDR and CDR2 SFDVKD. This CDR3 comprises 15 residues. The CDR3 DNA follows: TGTGCCACCAGTGTTGCTGGGACAGGATACAATGAGCAGTTCTTC. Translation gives CATSVAGTGYNEQFF.

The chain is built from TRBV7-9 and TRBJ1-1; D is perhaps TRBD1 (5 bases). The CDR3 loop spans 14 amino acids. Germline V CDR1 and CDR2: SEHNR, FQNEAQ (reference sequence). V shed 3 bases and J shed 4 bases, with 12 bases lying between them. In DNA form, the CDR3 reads TGTGCCAGCAGCTTGGGGGGGTTTAGCACTGAAGCTTTCTTT. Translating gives CASSLGGFSTEAFF. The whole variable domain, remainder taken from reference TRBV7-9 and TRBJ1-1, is DTGVSQNPRHKITKRGQNVTFRCDPISEHNRLYWYRQTLGQGPEFLTYFQNEAQLEKSRLLSDRFSAERPKGSFSTLEIQRTEQGDSAMYLCASSLGGFSTEAFFGQGTRLTVV.

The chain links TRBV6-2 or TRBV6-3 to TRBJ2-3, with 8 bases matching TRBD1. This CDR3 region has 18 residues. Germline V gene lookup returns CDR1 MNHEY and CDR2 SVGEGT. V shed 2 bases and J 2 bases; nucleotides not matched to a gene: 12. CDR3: CASSYPLSPGQDTDTQYF. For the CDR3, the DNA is TGTGCCAGCAGTTACCCACTTAGTCCGGGACAGGACACAGATACGCAGTATTTT.

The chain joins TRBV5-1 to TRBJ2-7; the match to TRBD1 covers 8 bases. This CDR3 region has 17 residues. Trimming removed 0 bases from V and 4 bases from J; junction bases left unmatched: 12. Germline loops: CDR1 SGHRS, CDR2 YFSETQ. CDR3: CASSLGVTGGRRYEQYF. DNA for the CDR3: TGCGCCAGCAGCTTGGGGGTAACAGGGGGACGCCGATACGAGCAGTACTTC. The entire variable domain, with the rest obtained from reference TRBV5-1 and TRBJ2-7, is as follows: KAGVTQTPRYLIKTRGQQVTLSCSPISGHRSVSWYQQTPGQGLQFLFEYFSETQRNKGNFPGRFSGRQFSNSRSEMNVSTLELGDSALYLCASSLGVTGGRRYEQYFGPGTRLTVT.

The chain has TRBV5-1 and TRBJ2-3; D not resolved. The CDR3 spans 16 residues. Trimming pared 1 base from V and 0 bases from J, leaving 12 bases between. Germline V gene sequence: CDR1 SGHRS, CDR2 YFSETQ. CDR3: CASSLLARGSTDTQYF. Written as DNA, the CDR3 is TGCGCCAGCAGCTTGTTGGCGAGAGGAAGCACAGATACGCAGTATTTT.

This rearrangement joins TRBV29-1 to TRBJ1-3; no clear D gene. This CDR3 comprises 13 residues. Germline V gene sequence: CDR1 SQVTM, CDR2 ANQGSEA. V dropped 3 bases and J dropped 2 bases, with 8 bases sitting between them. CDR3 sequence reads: CSVDFGAGNTIYF. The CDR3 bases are TGCAGCGTTGATTTCGGAGCTGGAAACACCATATATTTT. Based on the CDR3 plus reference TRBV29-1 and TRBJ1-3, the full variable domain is SAVISQKPSRDICQRGTSLTIQCQVDSQVTMMFWYRQQPGQSLTLIATANQGSEATYESGFVIDKFPISRPNLTFSTLTVSNMSPEDSSIYLCSVDFGAGNTIYFGEGSWLTVV.

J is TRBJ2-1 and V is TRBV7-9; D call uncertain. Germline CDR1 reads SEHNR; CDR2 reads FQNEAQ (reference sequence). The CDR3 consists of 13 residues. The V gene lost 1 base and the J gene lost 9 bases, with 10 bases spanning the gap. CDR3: CASSLGLSTEQFF. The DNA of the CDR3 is TGTGCCAGCAGCTTAGGACTTTCAACTGAGCAGTTCTTC.

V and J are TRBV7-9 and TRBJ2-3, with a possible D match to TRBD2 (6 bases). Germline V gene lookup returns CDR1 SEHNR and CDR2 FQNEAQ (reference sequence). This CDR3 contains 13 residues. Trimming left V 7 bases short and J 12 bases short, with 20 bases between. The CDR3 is CASTPDPGLYQYF. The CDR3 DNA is TGTGCCAGCACCCCCGACCCGGGACTCTACCAGTATTTT.